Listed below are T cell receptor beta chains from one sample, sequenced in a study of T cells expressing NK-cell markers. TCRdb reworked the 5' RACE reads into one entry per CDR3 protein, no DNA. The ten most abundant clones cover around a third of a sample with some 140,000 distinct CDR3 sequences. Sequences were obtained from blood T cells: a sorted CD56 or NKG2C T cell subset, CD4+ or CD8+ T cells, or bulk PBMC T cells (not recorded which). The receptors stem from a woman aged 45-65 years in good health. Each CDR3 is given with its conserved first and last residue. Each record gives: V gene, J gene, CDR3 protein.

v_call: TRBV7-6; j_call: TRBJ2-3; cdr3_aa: CASSSPTGGPDTQYF
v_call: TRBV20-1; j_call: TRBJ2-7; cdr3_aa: CSARPGPTYEQYF
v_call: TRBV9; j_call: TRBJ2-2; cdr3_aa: CASSNYLSGTSGRANTGELFF
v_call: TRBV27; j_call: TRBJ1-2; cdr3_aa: CASSFGSLGGYTF
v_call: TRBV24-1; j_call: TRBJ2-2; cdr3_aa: CATSDHRDRGLTGELFF
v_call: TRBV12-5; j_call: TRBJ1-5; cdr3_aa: CASGFFQSNQPQHF
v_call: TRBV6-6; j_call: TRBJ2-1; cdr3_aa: CASSYSIRETSGSDEQFF
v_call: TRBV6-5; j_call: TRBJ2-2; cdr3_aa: CASSYHSTGELFF
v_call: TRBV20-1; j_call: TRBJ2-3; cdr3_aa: CSARSLAGDTQYF
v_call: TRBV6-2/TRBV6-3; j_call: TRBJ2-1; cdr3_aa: CASSYVGSGNEQFF
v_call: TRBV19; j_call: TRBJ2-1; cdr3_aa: CASSGLVSFHEQFF
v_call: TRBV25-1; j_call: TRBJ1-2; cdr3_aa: CASRSGTQLKGYGYTF
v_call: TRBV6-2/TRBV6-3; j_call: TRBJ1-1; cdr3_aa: CASSYSWVNTEAFF
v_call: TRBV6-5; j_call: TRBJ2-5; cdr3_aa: CASSPVYQETQYF
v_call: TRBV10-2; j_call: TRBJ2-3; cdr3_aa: CASFQGTDTQYF
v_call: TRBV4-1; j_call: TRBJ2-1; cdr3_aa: CASSRQNEQFF
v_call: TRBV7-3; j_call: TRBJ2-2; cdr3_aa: CASSLALYTGELFF
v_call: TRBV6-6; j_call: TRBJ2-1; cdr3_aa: CASSYSGGNNEQFF
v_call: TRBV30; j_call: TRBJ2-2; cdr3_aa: CAWNGGLNTGELFF
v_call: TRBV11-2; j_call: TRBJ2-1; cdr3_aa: CASSLEGFSSYNEQFF